These 3 T cell receptor beta chains share one sample of origin, sequenced in a study of T-cell reconstitution after alpha-beta-depleted transplantation in children. This sample's TCRbeta library carried unique molecular identifier barcodes. MiXCR, run by TCRdb on the PCR reads, gives a single entry per CDR3 protein. The sample shows about 410,000 distinct CDR3 sequences, about a fifth of them seen only once. This specimen was PBMCs from the stem cell graft donor, taken from the stem cell graft. These receptors were taken from a human donor who donated a stem cell graft to a child with acute myeloid leukemia.

This clonotype has more than one count but fewer than ten. The junction and the germline gene differ at one end; a read error may be behind it. The chain is built from TRBV12-3 or TRBV12-4 and TRBJ2-2, with D possibly matching TRBD2 (5 bases). CDR3 length: 15 residues. The CDR3 reads CASSLASGRSRELFF. CDR3 DNA: TGTGCCAGCAGCTTAGCGTCCGGCCGGTCCCGGGAGCTGTTTTTT.

The rearrangement links TRBV28 to TRBJ2-1, with D tentatively TRBD1 (5 bases). V lost 8 bases to trimming and J lost 0 bases, with 11 bases between them. The CDR3 is 14 residues long. Germline values: CDR1 MDHEN, CDR2 SYDVKM. The CDR3 sequence: CASQGVSSYNEQFF. The CDR3 DNA reads TGTGCCAGCCAAGGGGTGAGCTCCTACAATGAGCAGTTCTTC.

This chain links TRBV4-1 with TRBJ2-2; the match to TRBD1 covers 8 bases. V was clipped by 3 bases and J by 4 bases; unmatched bases: 4. CDR3 length equals 15 residues. The germline V gene has CDR1 MGHRA and CDR2 YSYEKL. The CDR3, as DNA: TGCGCCAGCAGCCAGGTGGGACAGGTCACCGGGGAGCTGTTTTTT. Protein product: CASSQVGQVTGELFF.